This TCR beta chain was captured by sequencing in a study of T cell changes during pregnancy in multiple sclerosis. Trimming took 4 bases from V and 0 from J; bases not matched to a gene: 3. This CDR3 is built from 14 residues. CDR1 and CDR2 (germline): MNHEY, SMNVEV (reference sequence). Assay: immunoSEQ multiplex PCR; the TCRdb copy retains only in-frame clones and omits some. The table has some 100,000 clones, about 94% seen once. The source of this sequence is a female donor with multiple sclerosis, enrolled in a pregnancy study. The J gene is TRBJ2-7, the V gene TRBV27, with TRBD1 matching over 7 bases. Sequencing used peripheral blood, obtained before pregnancy. Here the CDR3 reads CASSYAGGSYEQYF. Here the CDR3 DNA reads TGTGCCAGCAGTTATGCAGGGGGCTCCTACGAGCAGTACTTC.